Described below is a single T cell receptor beta chain sequence and its context. This specimen comes from a study of OX40 agonist ivuxolimab in advanced cancers. Assay: immunoSEQ multiplex PCR; the TCRdb copy retains only in-frame clones and omits some. The top ten hold roughly 1.2% of the sample, which has 70,000 or so clones, under 90% seen once. This sequence originates from an adult with an advanced solid tumor such as melanoma, head and neck, liver or kidney cancer. The material was CD4+ or CD8+ T cells sorted from blood, obtained in a trial of the OX40 agonist ivuxolimab.

The CDR3 spells CASSLGSAGGKRTQYF. CDR3 sequence (DNA): TGTGCCAGCAGCTTAGGTTCGGCGGGGGGGAAGAGGACCCAGTACTTC. The rearrangement joins TRBV13 to TRBJ2-5, with 9 bases lining up with TRBD2. The length of the CDR3 is 16 residues. The V gene's germline CDR1 is PRHDT and CDR2 FYEKMQ (reference sequence). The V and J ends lost 0 bases and 7 bases, in that order; junction bases with no gene match: 9.